This T cell receptor beta chain was observed in a study of blood T cells in healthy people across ages. Overall study results and limits: Reliance upon unsorted PBMCs precluded definitive naive versus antigen-experienced comparison.

This clonotype was observed a handful of times. Its antigen is unidentified. PCR was performed a second time for about 7 to 11 cycles using a sample-barcoded 5' primer and a J-beta primer mix. TCRdb ran MiXCR on the 5' RACE reads and lists one entry per CDR3 protein. The profile shows roughly 410,000 distinct CDR3 sequences, more than 45% of them singletons. Germline V gene lookup returns CDR1 DFQATT and CDR2 SNEGSKA (reference sequence). V was clipped by 4 bases and J by 2 bases; unmatched bases: 3. This CDR3 has 15 amino acids. Donors gave approximately 9.9 milliliters of peripheral blood apiece. This sequence joins TRBV20-1 and TRBJ2-3, with 13 bases lining up with TRBD2. This sequence originates from a man in his fifties or sixties in good health. Sequences were obtained from blood. Here the CDR3 DNA reads TGCAGTGCTACGGGACTAGCGGGGTACACAGATACGCAGTATTTT. It translates to CSATGLAGYTDTQYF.